This record covers a single T cell receptor (beta chain). Other DNA sequences in this specimen translate into the identical CDR3. Everyone who donated was a Caucasian adult who lived in Nashville, Tennessee. The table came from immunoSEQ multiplex PCR; TCRdb's copy has only in-frame clones and leaves some out. The sample consists of about 1 million clones, roughly 80% of them appearing once. This entry is derived from a study of shared clonotypes between healthy human individuals. The CDR3 sequence is 11 residues long. The J segment lost 6 bases and the V segment lost 6 bases, leaving 2 bases of the junction unmatched. The germline gives CDR1 DFQATT, CDR2 SNEGSKA (reference sequence).

Source material: memory CD4+ T cells sorted from blood. The subset is: CD45RA-negative fraction. The receptor's source is a man younger than 35 in good health. This chain links TRBV20-1 with TRBJ2-3; 8 bases map to TRBD1. The chain's CDR3 is CSARTGDTQYF. The CDR3, as DNA: TGCAGTGCCAGGACAGGGGATACGCAGTATTTT.